The entry that follows covers one T cell receptor (beta chain) sequence. The antigen is not known. The CDR3 is made up of 15 amino acids. V trimming: 9 bases; J trimming: 5 bases; junction bases outside the gene matches: 7. The sample is drawn from a study of response to subunit inactivated influenza vaccine. General study points: Each seasonal influenza vaccination, the authors suggested, recruits few new T cells.

TCRdb passed the RT-PCR reads through MiXCR, listing each CDR3 protein once. Altogether hundreds of thousands of distinct CDR3 sequences are present, roughly 20% being singletons, with the ten largest covering around 9.9%. This chain uses TRBV12-3 or TRBV12-4 with TRBJ2-5, with 15 bases aligning to TRBD2. The sample here was PBMCs from blood, taken approximately 5 days after vaccination. The sequence was collected from a man aged 45 to 65 who received an inactivated influenza vaccine. CDR3 nucleotide sequence: TGTGCCAGTAGGGGACTAGCGGGAGGTGTGGAGACCCAGTACTTC. Translating it yields CASRGLAGGVETQYF.